This T cell receptor beta chain was sequenced for a study of T cell repertoires in cytomegalovirus infection. Overall study: Carrying CMV and the relevant HLA type showed in public TCR beta signatures. Findings and caveats of the study: The study found HLA-C-restricted CMV-specific TCR beta clonotypes dominating the ex vivo response. Summed frequency of public TCR beta families distinguished CMV carriers with the relevant HLA.

TCRdb re-analysed the reads in MiXCR, keeping a single row per CDR3 protein. The sample consists of around 710,000 distinct CDR3 sequences, 25% to 30% of them appearing once. Concerning this clonotype itself: Its antigen is not identified.

Sequencing was performed on cultured CD8+ T cells from PBMCs, taken from culture after CMV antigen stimulation. This receptor was identified in a human donor in good health (CMV status not recorded). Some clones in this sample may be carry-over from other donors' samples.

CDR3 protein: CASSPDPYGGYTEAFF. CDR3 DNA sequence: TGTGCCAGCAGCCCCGACCCTTACGGCGGCTACACTGAAGCTTTCTTT. The chain combines TRBV6-5 with TRBJ1-1; no clear D. Trimming removed 6 bases from V and 3 bases from J, with 20 bases in between. CDR3 size: 16 residues. Per germline, CDR1 MNHEY and CDR2 SVGAGI.